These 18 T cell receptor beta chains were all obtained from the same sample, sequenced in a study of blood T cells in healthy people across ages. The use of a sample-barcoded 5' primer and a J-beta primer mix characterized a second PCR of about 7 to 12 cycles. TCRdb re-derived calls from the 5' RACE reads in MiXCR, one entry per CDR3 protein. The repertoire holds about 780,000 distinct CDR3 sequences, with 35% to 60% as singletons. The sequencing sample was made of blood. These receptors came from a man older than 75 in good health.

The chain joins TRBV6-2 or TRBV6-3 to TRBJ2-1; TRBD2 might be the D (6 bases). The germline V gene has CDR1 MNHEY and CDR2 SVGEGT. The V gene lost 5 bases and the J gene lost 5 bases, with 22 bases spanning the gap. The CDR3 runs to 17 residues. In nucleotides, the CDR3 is TGTGCCAGCAGTACGGCGGGACCCTCAAAGGGAGACAATGAGCAGTTCTTC. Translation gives CASSTAGPSKGDNEQFF.

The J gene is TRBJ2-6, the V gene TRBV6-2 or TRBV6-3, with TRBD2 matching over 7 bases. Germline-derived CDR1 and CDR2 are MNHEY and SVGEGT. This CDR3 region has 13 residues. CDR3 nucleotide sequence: TGTGCTGGGAGGGGTACTGGGGCCAACGTCCTGACTTTC. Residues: CAGRGTGANVLTF.

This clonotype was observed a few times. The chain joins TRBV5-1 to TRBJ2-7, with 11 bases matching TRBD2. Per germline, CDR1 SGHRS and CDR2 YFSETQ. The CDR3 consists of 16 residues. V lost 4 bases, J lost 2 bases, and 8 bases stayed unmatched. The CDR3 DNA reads TGCGCCAGCAGCCCGGGACTAGCGGATGGAGCCTACGAGCAGTACTTC. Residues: CASSPGLADGAYEQYF.

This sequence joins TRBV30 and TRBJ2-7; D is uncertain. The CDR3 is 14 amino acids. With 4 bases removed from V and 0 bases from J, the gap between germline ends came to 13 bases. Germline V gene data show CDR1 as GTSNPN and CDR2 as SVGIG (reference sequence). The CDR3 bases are TGTGCCTGGACGGGCGCCAGGAGCTCCTACGAGCAGTACTTC. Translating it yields CAWTGARSSYEQYF.

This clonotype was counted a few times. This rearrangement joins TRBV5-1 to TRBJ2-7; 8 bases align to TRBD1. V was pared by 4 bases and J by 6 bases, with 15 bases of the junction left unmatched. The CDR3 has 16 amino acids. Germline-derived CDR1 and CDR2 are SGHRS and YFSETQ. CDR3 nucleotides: TGCGCCAGCAGCAAATCGACAGGGGTTTTAGCGGTCGAGCAGTACTTC. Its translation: CASSKSTGVLAVEQYF.

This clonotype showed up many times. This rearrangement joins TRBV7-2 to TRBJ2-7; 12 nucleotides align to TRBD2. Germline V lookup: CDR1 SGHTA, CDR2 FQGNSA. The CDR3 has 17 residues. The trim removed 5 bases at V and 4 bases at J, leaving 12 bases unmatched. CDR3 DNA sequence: TGTGCCAGCAGCCTGTGGACTAGCGGGACATCAGGATACGAGCAGTACTTC. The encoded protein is CASSLWTSGTSGYEQYF.

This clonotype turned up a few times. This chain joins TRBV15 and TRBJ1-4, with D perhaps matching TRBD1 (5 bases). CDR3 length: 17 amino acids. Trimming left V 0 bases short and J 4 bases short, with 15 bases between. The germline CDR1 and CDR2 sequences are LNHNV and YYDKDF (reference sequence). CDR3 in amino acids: CATSRDAPGPINEKLFF. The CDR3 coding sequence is TGTGCCACCAGCAGAGATGCCCCAGGGCCCATTAATGAAAAACTGTTTTTT.

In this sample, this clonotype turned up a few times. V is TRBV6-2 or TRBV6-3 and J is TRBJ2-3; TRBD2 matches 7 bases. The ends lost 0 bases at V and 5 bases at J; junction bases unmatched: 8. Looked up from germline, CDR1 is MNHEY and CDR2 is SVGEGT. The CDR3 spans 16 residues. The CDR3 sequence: CASSYSVLASVDTQYF. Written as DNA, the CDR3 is TGTGCCAGCAGTTACTCCGTACTAGCGTCAGTAGATACGCAGTATTTT.

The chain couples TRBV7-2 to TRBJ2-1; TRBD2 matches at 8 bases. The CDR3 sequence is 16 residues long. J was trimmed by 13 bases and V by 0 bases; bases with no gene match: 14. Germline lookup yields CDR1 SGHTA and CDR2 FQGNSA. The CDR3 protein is CASSLAAGGPVVTQFF. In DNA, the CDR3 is TGTGCCAGCAGCTTAGCCGCGGGGGGTCCGGTGGTGACCCAGTTCTTC.

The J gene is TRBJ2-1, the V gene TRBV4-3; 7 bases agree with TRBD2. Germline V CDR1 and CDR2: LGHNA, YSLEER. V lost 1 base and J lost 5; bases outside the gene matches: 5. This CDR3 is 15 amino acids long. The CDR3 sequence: CASSQGTSAHNEQFF. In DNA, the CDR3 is TGCGCCAGCAGCCAAGGCACTAGCGCACACAATGAGCAGTTCTTC.

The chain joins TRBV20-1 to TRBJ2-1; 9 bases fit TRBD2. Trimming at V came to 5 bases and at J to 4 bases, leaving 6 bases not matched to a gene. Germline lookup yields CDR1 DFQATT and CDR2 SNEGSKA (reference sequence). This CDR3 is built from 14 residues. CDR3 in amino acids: CSAFSAGGYNEQFF. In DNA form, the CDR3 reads TGCAGTGCTTTTTCGGCGGGAGGGTACAATGAGCAGTTCTTC.

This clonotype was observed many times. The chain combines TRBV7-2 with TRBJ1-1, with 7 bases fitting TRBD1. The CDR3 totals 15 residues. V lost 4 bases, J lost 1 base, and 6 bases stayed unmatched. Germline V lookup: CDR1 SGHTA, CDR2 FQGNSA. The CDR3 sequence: CASSWKQGRNTEAFF. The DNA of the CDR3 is TGTGCCAGCAGCTGGAAACAGGGGCGGAACACTGAAGCTTTCTTT.

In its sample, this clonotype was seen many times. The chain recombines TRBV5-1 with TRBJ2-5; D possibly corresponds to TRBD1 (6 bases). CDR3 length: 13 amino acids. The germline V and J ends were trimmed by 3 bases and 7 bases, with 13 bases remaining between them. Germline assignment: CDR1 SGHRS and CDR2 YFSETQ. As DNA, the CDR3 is TGCGCCAGCAGCTGGGACATCTGGGGGACCCAGTACTTC. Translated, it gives CASSWDIWGTQYF.

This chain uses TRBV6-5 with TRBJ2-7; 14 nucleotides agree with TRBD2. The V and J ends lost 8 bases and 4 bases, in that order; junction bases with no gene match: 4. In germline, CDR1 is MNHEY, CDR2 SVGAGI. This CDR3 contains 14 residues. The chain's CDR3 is CASRRTSGGYEQYF. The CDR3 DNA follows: TGTGCCAGCCGTCGGACTAGCGGGGGGTACGAGCAGTACTTC.

CDR3 sequence reads: CSARVLSSGLGTDTQYF. The CDR3 DNA reads TGCAGTGCTAGAGTTCTCTCCTCAGGGTTGGGCACAGATACGCAGTATTTT. The chain uses TRBV20-1 and TRBJ2-3; D perhaps matches TRBD1 (5 bases). CDR1 is DFQATT, CDR2 SNEGSKA, per germline (reference sequence). V was shortened by 1 base and J by 1 base, with 18 bases between the two germline ends. The CDR3 is 17 residues long.

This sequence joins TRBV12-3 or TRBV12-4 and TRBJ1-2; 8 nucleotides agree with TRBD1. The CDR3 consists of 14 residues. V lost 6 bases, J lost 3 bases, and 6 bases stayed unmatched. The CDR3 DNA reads TGTGCCAGCAGCTGGACAGGGATCGACTATGGCTACACCTTC. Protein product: CASSWTGIDYGYTF.

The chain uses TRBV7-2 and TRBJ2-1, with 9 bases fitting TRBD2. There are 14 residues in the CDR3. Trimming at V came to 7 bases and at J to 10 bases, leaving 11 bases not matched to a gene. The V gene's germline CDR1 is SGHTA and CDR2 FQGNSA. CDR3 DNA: TGTGCCAGCACCCCCAGCGGGGGGCCGAGGGAGCAGTTCTTC. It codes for CASTPSGGPREQFF.

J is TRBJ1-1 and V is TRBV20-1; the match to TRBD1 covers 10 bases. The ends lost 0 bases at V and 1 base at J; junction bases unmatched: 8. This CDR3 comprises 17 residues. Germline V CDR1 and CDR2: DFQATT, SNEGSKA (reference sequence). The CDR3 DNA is TGCAGTGCTAGAGAGGGGACAGGGGCCAAGACGAACACTGAAGCTTTCTTT. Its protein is CSAREGTGAKTNTEAFF.